The clone carrying this T cell receptor (beta chain) is categorized as medium-sized. TCRdb redid the clone calls on the PCR reads using MiXCR. This sample has fewer than 35,000 clones, with over 15% found just once. CDR1 is MDHEN and CDR2 is SYDVKM in the germline V gene. The CDR3 consists of 13 residues. Between the trimmed V and J ends, which lost 4 bases and 4 bases, there was a span of 10 bases. These data are taken from a study of metastatic and nonmetastatic thyroid tumors. No patient received treatment before thyroid surgery. This sequence originates from a male donor with papillary thyroid cancer or a benign thyroid nodule (not recorded which). Some clones in this sample may be carry-over from other donors' samples. The sequencing input was blood. This chain uses TRBV28 with TRBJ1-2, with D perhaps matching TRBD1 (6 bases). The CDR3 bases are TGTGCCAGCAGTTCACAGGGTACCTATGGCTACACCTTC. Translation gives CASSSQGTYGYTF.